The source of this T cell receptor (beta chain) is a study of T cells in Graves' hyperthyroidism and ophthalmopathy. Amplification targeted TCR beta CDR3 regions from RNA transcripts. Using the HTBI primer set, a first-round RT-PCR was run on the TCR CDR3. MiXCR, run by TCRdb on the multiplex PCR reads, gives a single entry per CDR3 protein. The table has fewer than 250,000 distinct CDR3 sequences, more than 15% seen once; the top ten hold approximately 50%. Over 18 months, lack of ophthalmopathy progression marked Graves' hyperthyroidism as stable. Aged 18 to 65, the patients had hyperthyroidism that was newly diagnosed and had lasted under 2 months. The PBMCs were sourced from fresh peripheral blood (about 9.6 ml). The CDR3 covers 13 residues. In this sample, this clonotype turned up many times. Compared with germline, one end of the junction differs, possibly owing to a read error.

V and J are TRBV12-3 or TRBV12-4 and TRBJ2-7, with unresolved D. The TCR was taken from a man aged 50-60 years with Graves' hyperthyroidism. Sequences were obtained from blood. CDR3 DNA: TGTGCCAGCGGTTTCGGCAGAACCTACGAGCAGTACTTC. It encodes CASGFGRTYEQYF.